One sample yielded the 32 T cell receptor beta chains listed below, sequenced in a study of low-dose radiotherapy and immunotherapy resistance in tumors. Documented time point: before trial treatment. cDNA synthesis used a TRAV/TRBV-specific primer set for both chains. TCR amplification ran 20 PCR cycles using constant-region and V-primer adapter primers. One entry per CDR3 protein results from TCRdb running MiXCR on the reads. The data contain tens of thousands of distinct CDR3 sequences, over 15% of them seen just once; the ten biggest clones take up approximately 2.8%. The starting material was PBMCs, obtained before treatment. The origin of the receptors is a male donor with prostate cancer.

This rearrangement joins TRBV6-2 or TRBV6-3 to TRBJ2-6; D is unclear. The CDR3 runs 14 residues. Trimming stripped 4 bases from V and 4 bases from J, with 8 bases between. Germline CDR1 MNHEY, CDR2 SVGEGT. CDR3: CASSSLTGANVLTF. CDR3 DNA sequence: TGTGCCAGCAGTTCCTTAACCGGGGCCAACGTCCTGACTTTC.

This clonotype showed up many times. V usage is TRBV4-1 and J usage is TRBJ2-1; tentatively, D is TRBD1 (5 bases). Germline-derived CDR1 and CDR2 are MGHRA and YSYEKL. V gave up 5 bases and J gave up 3 bases, with 14 bases separating them. The CDR3 has 15 amino acids. CDR3 nucleotides: TGCGCCAGCAGCTGGGGCGAAGGGGTCTACAATGAGCAGTTCTTC. This codes for CASSWGEGVYNEQFF.

This clonotype appeared many times. The rearrangement uses TRBV5-4 and TRBJ2-1; TRBD2 agrees at 9 bases. This CDR3 is 16 amino acids long. The germline V gene encodes CDR1 SGHNT and CDR2 YYREEE (reference sequence). The junction had 13 bases not matched to a gene; V was cut back by 7 bases and J by 5 bases. The CDR3 bases are TGTGCCAGCGGACGGGCGGGGGGGCCTTATAACAATGAGCAGTTCTTC. The encoded protein is CASGRAGGPYNNEQFF.

The rearrangement joins TRBV20-1 to TRBJ1-5; D is unclear. Germline V gene sequence: CDR1 DFQATT, CDR2 SNEGSKA (reference sequence). V was cut by 6 bases and J by 0 bases, with 9 bases left in between. The length of the CDR3 is 13 residues. The CDR3 region has the DNA TGCAGTGCGCCCTCGGGTAGCAATCAGCCCCAGCATTTT. Translated: CSAPSGSNQPQHF.

This clonotype was seen repeatedly, ten times or more. The chain employs TRBV20-1 and TRBJ2-5, with 11 nucleotides matching TRBD2. The CDR3 totals 15 residues. Trimming took 4 bases from V and 1 from J; bases not matched to a gene: 5. CDR1 and CDR2 from the germline V gene are DFQATT and SNEGSKA (reference sequence). In nucleotides, the CDR3 is TGCAGTGCTACTGGGACTAGCGGATCCCAAGAGACCCAGTACTTC. Translation gives CSATGTSGSQETQYF.

This clonotype was found many times. The chain carries TRBV7-2 and TRBJ1-4; D remains ambiguous. The V end lost 1 base, the J end lost 3 bases, and 6 bases lay between the germline ends. The V gene's germline CDR1 is SGHTA and CDR2 FQGNSA. This CDR3 contains 14 residues. As DNA, the CDR3 is TGTGCCAGCAGCTTAGGAGGGTCTAATGAAAAACTGTTTTTT. This sequence encodes CASSLGGSNEKLFF.

This clonotype showed up many times. This rearrangement joins TRBV29-1 to TRBJ2-1; possibly TRBD1 or TRBD2 for D (7 bases each). CDR1 and CDR2 from the germline V gene are SQVTM and ANQGSEA. V was clipped by 6 bases and J by 1 base, with 16 bases between them. CDR3 size: 15 residues. In DNA form, the CDR3 reads TGCAGCGTCTCCACGCAGGGGGGGTCCTACAATGAGCAGTTCTTC. Translating it yields CSVSTQGGSYNEQFF.

The sample holds a few counts of this clonotype. The chain is built from TRBV20-1 and TRBJ2-7; D is possibly TRBD1 or TRBD2 (5 bases each). Trimming left V 6 bases short and J 5 bases short, with 20 bases between. CDR3 length equals 14 residues. Germline assignment: CDR1 DFQATT and CDR2 SNEGSKA (reference sequence). CDR3 sequence: CSATRQRGADEQYF. CDR3 nucleotides: TGCAGTGCCACCCGACAGCGAGGGGCTGACGAGCAGTACTTC.

This clonotype has ten or more counts. The chain is built from TRBV20-1 and TRBJ2-3; TRBD2 matches at 8 bases. The V and J ends lost 6 bases and 2 bases, in that order; junction bases with no gene match: 10. The CDR3 sequence is 15 residues long. From germline, CDR1 is DFQATT and CDR2 SNEGSKA (reference sequence). The CDR3 loop reads CSALIGGETTDTQYF. The DNA of the CDR3 is TGCAGTGCCCTCATCGGGGGGGAGACCACAGATACGCAGTATTTT.

In its sample, this clonotype was seen many times. This chain connects TRBV11-1 to TRBJ2-3, with TRBD2 identical over 7 bases. CDR3 length: 14 residues. Germline CDR1 SGHAT, CDR2 FQDESV (reference sequence). V dropped 5 bases and J dropped 6; count of bases not matched to a gene: 8. In DNA form, the CDR3 reads TGTGCCAGCAGCCATAGCGGGCGAGCGGATACGCAGTATTTT. It encodes CASSHSGRADTQYF.

This clonotype was seen many times. This sequence joins TRBV20-1 and TRBJ2-3; TRBD2 is a possible D gene (5 bases). Germline V gives CDR1 DFQATT, CDR2 SNEGSKA (reference sequence). This CDR3 region has 15 residues. Trimming pared 3 bases from V and 0 bases from J, leaving 13 bases between. DNA of the CDR3: TGCAGTGCTAGCTCCGGGGATACTAGCACAGATACGCAGTATTTT. Amino acids: CSASSGDTSTDTQYF.

Many counts were recorded for this clonotype. The rearrangement uses TRBV7-8 and TRBJ2-2; TRBD2 agrees at 9 bases. The CDR3 runs to 16 residues. Germline CDR1 reads SGHVS; CDR2 reads FQNEAQ. V lost 3 bases, J lost 2 bases, and 4 bases stayed unmatched. CDR3 nucleotides: TGTGCCAGCAGCTTCGGCGGGGGGGCCAACACCGGGGAGCTGTTTTTT. Its protein product is CASSFGGGANTGELFF.

This clonotype was detected ten times or more. Since a much larger clone is just one base distant, this may be a read error. The chain joins TRBV2 to TRBJ1-1; D call uncertain. V lost 1 base, J lost 1 base, and 4 bases lay in between. Germline V gene data show CDR1 as SNHLY and CDR2 as FYNNEI. This CDR3 region has 13 residues. CDR3 amino acids: CASSEGENTEAFF. DNA of the CDR3: TGTGCCAGCAGTGAAGGGGAGAACACTGAAGCTTTCTTT.

This clonotype was counted ten times or more. The chain employs TRBV3-1 and TRBJ2-5; 10 bases match TRBD2. The CDR3 loop spans 16 amino acids. The junction had 2 bases not matched to a gene; V was cut back by 0 bases and J by 1 base. The germline V gene encodes CDR1 LGHDT and CDR2 YNNKEL (reference sequence). CDR3: CASSQEERGGQETQYF. CDR3 nucleotide sequence: TGTGCCAGCAGCCAAGAGGAGCGGGGGGGCCAAGAGACCCAGTACTTC.

At least ten counts were recorded for this clonotype. The CDR3 region has the DNA TGTGCCAGCAGCCCCACGCTAGCGGGGGGGTTGCTTCACGGGGAGCTGTTTTTT. This sequence encodes CASSPTLAGGLLHGELFF. V is TRBV14 and J is TRBJ2-2; 12 nucleotides line up with TRBD2. V lost 4 bases to trimming and J lost 7 bases; unmatched junction nucleotides: 13. The CDR3 is 18 amino acids. CDR1 SGHDN and CDR2 FVKESK come from the germline V gene.

The table lists this clonotype with many counts. The chain employs TRBV5-1 and TRBJ1-2; TRBD1 matches 7 bases. The CDR3 is made up of 14 amino acids. Trimming took 4 bases from V and 4 from J; bases not matched to a gene: 7. CDR1 SGHRS and CDR2 YFSETQ come from the germline V gene. CDR3 loop: CASSPDREGYGYTF. The CDR3 DNA reads TGCGCCAGCAGCCCCGACAGGGAGGGCTATGGCTACACCTTC.

This clonotype was seen at least ten times. This chain connects TRBV11-2 to TRBJ2-3, with 7 bases lining up with TRBD2. After removal of 5 bases from V and 4 bases from J, the junction contained 12 bases not matched to a gene. Germline CDR1 and CDR2: SGHAT and FQNNGV. The CDR3 runs to 16 residues. The CDR3 bases are TGTGCCAGCAGCCCGGAGATCGGGGGGTGGCCAGATACGCAGTATTTT. Translated, it gives CASSPEIGGWPDTQYF.

This clonotype has at least ten counts. At one boundary the junction diverges from the germline segment, which might be a read error. This chain joins TRBV5-1 and TRBJ1-5; possibly TRBD1 for D (6 bases). This CDR3 has 15 residues. The germline V gene has CDR1 SGHRS and CDR2 YFSETQ. The chain's CDR3 is CASSLDAGGNQPQHF. The CDR3 region has the DNA TGCGCCAGCAGCTTGGATGCGGGGGGCAACCAGCCCCAGCATTTT. Variable domain in full (rest from reference TRBV5-1 and TRBJ1-5): KAGVTQTPRYLIKTRGQQVTLSCSPISGHRSVSWYQQTPGQGLQFLFEYFSETQRNKGNFPGRFSGRQFSNSRSEMNVSTLELGDSALYLCASSLDAGGNQPQHFGDGTRLSIL.

This clonotype was found many times. The J gene is TRBJ1-4, the V gene TRBV12-5, with unresolved D. There are 13 residues in the CDR3. V gave up 5 bases and J gave up 10 bases, with 14 bases separating them. Germline CDR1 LGHNT, CDR2 FRNRAP. Here the CDR3 reads CASGTDAAAKLFF. CDR3 DNA sequence: TGTGCTAGTGGTACCGACGCGGCCGCAAAACTGTTTTTT.

This clonotype has at least ten counts. The chain couples TRBV12-3 or TRBV12-4 to TRBJ2-2; a weak D match, TRBD2 (6 bases). V was cut by 8 bases and J by 4 bases, with 14 bases left in between. This CDR3 comprises 14 residues. CDR3 DNA sequence: TGTGCCAGCGGAGGGACTGTCCGCACCGGGGAGCTGTTTTTT. It yields the protein CASGGTVRTGELFF.

This clonotype was seen repeatedly, ten times or more. This chain joins TRBV7-7 and TRBJ2-5; 7 positions agree with TRBD1. The CDR3 length is 13 residues. Germline V CDR1 and CDR2: SSHAT, FNYEAQ (reference sequence). V was clipped by 5 bases and J by 5 bases; unmatched bases: 5. This chain's CDR3 is CASSPTGTETQYF. For the CDR3, the DNA is TGTGCCAGCAGCCCGACAGGGACGGAGACCCAGTACTTC.

This clonotype was seen repeatedly, ten times or more. This chain's CDR3 is CASTKSPSLFGTDTQYF. The CDR3 DNA reads TGTGCCAGCACCAAATCCCCCAGCCTCTTTGGCACAGATACGCAGTATTTT. The chain joins TRBV12-3 or TRBV12-4 to TRBJ2-3; no firm D call. V was cut by 7 bases and J by 1 base, with 21 bases left in between. This CDR3 has 17 amino acids.

This clonotype was observed at least ten times. The chain is built from TRBV2 and TRBJ1-1; no clear D. Germline assignment: CDR1 SNHLY and CDR2 FYNNEI. CDR3 length: 10 amino acids. Trimming pared 6 bases from V and 7 bases from J, leaving 6 bases between. This chain's CDR3 is CASRTREAFF. The CDR3 DNA reads TGTGCCAGCAGAACCCGTGAAGCTTTCTTT.

This chain joins TRBV27 and TRBJ2-5; TRBD1 or TRBD2 may be the D gene (5 bases each). The germline V and J ends were trimmed by 5 bases and 4 bases, with 23 bases remaining between them. Per the germline V gene, CDR1 is MNHEY and CDR2 is SMNVEV (reference sequence). The CDR3 length is 17 residues. The CDR3 region is CASSPKGRVYLGETQYF. Here the CDR3 DNA reads TGTGCCAGCAGTCCAAAGGGGCGGGTCTATTTGGGAGAGACCCAGTACTTC.

At least ten counts were recorded for this clonotype. V usage is TRBV20-1 and J usage is TRBJ1-2; D not certain. V lost 1 base and J lost 2, with 8 bases in between. The CDR3 totals 13 residues. The germline V gene has CDR1 DFQATT and CDR2 SNEGSKA (reference sequence). The CDR3 bases are TGCAGTGCTAGAGCGGACGTAAACTATGGCTACACCTTC. Translated: CSARADVNYGYTF.

This clonotype was seen many times. V gene TRBV6-5 combines with J gene TRBJ2-7, with 10 bases aligning to TRBD1. The V segment lost 4 bases and the J segment 4 bases; nucleotides outside the gene matches: 10. This CDR3 comprises 16 residues. The germline gives CDR1 MNHEY, CDR2 SVGAGI. The CDR3 DNA follows: TGTGCCAGCAGTTTCTCCAAGGACAGGGGGGAGTACGAGCAGTACTTC. It specifies CASSFSKDRGEYEQYF.

The sample holds many counts of this clonotype. V and J are TRBV12-3 or TRBV12-4 and TRBJ1-4; TRBD1 might be the D (6 bases). The V gene lost 6 bases and the J gene lost 5 bases, with 16 bases spanning the gap. The CDR3 length is 15 residues. Here the CDR3 DNA reads TGTGCCAGCAGCCCCGGGGGGGGGCAAAATGAAAAACTGTTTTTT. This codes for CASSPGGGQNEKLFF.

The rearrangement links TRBV26 to TRBJ2-7; the table gives TRBD1 as D, unverified against the DNA. TRBV26 is a pseudogene segment. The CDR3 runs to 15 residues. CDR3 protein: CASRNAGTGVNEQYF. The CDR3 DNA reads TGTGCCAGCAGAAACGCCGGGACAGGGGTAAACGAGCAGTACTTC.

As for this clonotype: This sequence is one base from a far larger clone and is likely a read error. The chain links TRBV2 to TRBJ2-1; D unresolved. The length of the CDR3 is 11 residues. Trimming stripped 6 bases from V and 10 bases from J, with 10 bases between. Germline V gene lookup returns CDR1 SNHLY and CDR2 FYNNEI. The CDR3 region has the DNA TGTGCCAGCAGCGCCAACTACGAGCAGTTCTTC. As protein: CASSANYEQFF.

The V call is TRBV2, the J call TRBJ2-7, with TRBD2 identical over 12 bases. The V segment lost 6 bases and the J segment 3 bases; nucleotides outside the gene matches: 6. The CDR3 runs to 15 residues. Per germline, CDR1 SNHLY and CDR2 FYNNEI. CDR3 region: CASRPSSGGDYEQYF. The DNA of the CDR3 is TGTGCCAGCAGACCTTCTAGCGGGGGGGACTACGAGCAGTACTTC.

At least ten counts were recorded for this clonotype. This chain uses TRBV7-9 with TRBJ1-2; D unresolved. The ends were cut back, 2 bases at V and 0 bases at J, with 13 bases in the middle. The germline gives CDR1 SEHNR, CDR2 FQNEAQ (reference sequence). There are 16 residues in the CDR3. This CDR3 reads CASSLSTAQTNYGYTF. CDR3 sequence (DNA): TGTGCCAGCAGCTTAAGTACAGCCCAAACTAACTATGGCTACACCTTC.

This clonotype was seen at least ten times. The chain combines TRBV19 with TRBJ2-1, with D perhaps assigned TRBD1 or TRBD2 (6 bases each). From germline, CDR1 is LNHDA and CDR2 SQIVND (reference sequence). The CDR3 is made up of 16 amino acids. With 5 bases removed from V and 0 bases from J, the gap between germline ends came to 14 bases. CDR3: CASSSRRGSSYNEQFF. As DNA, the CDR3 is TGTGCCAGTAGTTCCCGGAGGGGGAGCTCCTACAATGAGCAGTTCTTC.